The entry below gives a single T cell receptor beta chain sequence along with its context. As yet, its antigen is unknown. The data are from a study of cytomegalovirus exposure and HLA in healthy donors. General observations from the study: Earlier analysis looked at TCR beta V segments, and most were productive about 90% or about 30% of the time.

The PCR had 60 Vbeta and 13 Jbeta primers. Data came from immunoSEQ multiplex PCR; TCRdb stores just in-frame clones and leaves some out. The listing records under 200,000 clones. Germline V lookup: CDR1 MNHEY, CDR2 SVGAGI. This CDR3 has 13 amino acids. Trimming removed 2 bases from V and 7 bases from J, with 9 bases in between. The chain combines TRBV6-5 with TRBJ1-5, with TRBD1 as a possible D gene (5 bases). The source is a young man in good health and CMV-seronegative. The sequencing sample was made of PBMCs. The CDR3 coding sequence is TGTGCCAGCAGTTACACCGGGGGACAGCCCCAGCATTTT. As protein: CASSYTGGQPQHF.